The sequence of this TCR beta chain was determined in a study of control samples from healthy donors and cancer patients. Sequenced by immunoSEQ multiplex PCR; TCRdb stores in-frame clones only, minus some. The sample shows 130,000 to 150,000 clones, about 93% of them seen only once. Trimming pared 9 bases from V and 6 bases from J, leaving 14 bases between. Germline CDR1 LNHDA, CDR2 SQIVND (reference sequence). This CDR3 has 13 residues. This TCR derives from a man aged 55 to 69 with colorectal cancer. Sample: PBMCs. The rearrangement joins TRBV19 to TRBJ1-4; TRBD1 might be the D (5 bases). CDR3 bases: TGTGCCAGCAACCGGGACGTAGATGAAAAACTGTTTTTT. Encoded protein: CASNRDVDEKLFF.